This T cell receptor (beta chain) was sequenced for a study of identical twins listed by TCRdb under 2016. Context from the whole study: The study deep-sequenced TCR alpha and beta repertoires from monozygotic twins, unrelated adults of various ages and cord blood to test whether fetal clonotypes persist. Replicate twin experiments were performed at different times using different library preparation protocols to rule out contamination. Study-level results and caveats: Fewer insertions were carried by abundant cord blood beta clonotypes; a weaker similar trend was observed in young adult naive repertoires, while no such trend was observed in memory repertoires. In beta out-of-frame sequences, excess twin sharing was weaker, because having fewer shared sequences lowered the signal-to-noise ratio. Because the same donors could not be followed over many years, the conclusions depended on cross-sectional statistical analysis. Invariant T cells such as MAIT and iNKT could partly confound zero-insertion analyses, although diverse VJ usage argued against such confounding for most clonotypes. Out-of-frame TCR alpha sharing in monozygotic twins was systematically underestimated by recombination models, whereas sharing between unrelated individuals was in agreement with the recombination models. Compared with coincidental sharing between unrelated individuals, an excess of low generation-probability sequences was observed among out-of-frame TCR alpha sequences shared between twins.

The CDR3, cysteine through phenylalanine, is 13 amino acids long. This entry keeps only the CDR3 DNA: 39 bases, framed from base 1. The junction carries 7 bases between V and J, which are trimmed by 1 base and 7 bases respectively. CDR1 LGHNA and CDR2 YNFKEQ are derived from the germline V gene. This clonotype was picked up many times. No antigen is known for it. The input lacks base qualities; no much larger clone sits a single base away. Only healthy Caucasian donors were included. The researchers also sequenced three unrelated adults who were not twins: a male aged 18 to 29, a male aged 50 to 60, and a female aged 50 to 60. Miltenyi CD45RO+ enrichment and human naive T-cell isolation kits were used to isolate memory (CD45RO+) and naive T cells from PBMC. The library was made by 5' RACE. These reads were obtained on an Illumina HiSeq 2000. Template switching added a universal primer binding site, and the final cDNA carried a unique molecular identifier that allowed TCR cDNA molecules to be counted accurately. Specific primers in the conserved constant-segment region were used to synthesize first-strand cDNA for TCR alpha and beta chains. To control for contamination, every cDNA library carried two barcodes: a SMART-Mk sample barcode plus Illumina barcodes. TruSeq adapter sequences and Illumina sample barcodes were added in two successive PCR steps. The Illumina HiSeq platform was used with custom primers to sequence TCR alpha and beta cDNA libraries. In the original analysis: Raw reads were processed with MiGEC to extract unique molecular identifiers, and MiXCR was used to determine CDR3 positions. For each individual, recombination models were inferred using an EM algorithm with the repgenHMM and IGoR tools. Shared clonotype analysis was performed with the tcR package in R, normalizing sharing by the product of cloneset sizes. To study raw recombination free of thymic and clonal selection effects, out-of-frame nonproductive sequences were analyzed. TCRdb reprocessing: public reads trimmed at Q25 with fastp, clones called with MiXCR, in-frame beta chains kept. Here each entry gathers all rows of one CDR3 protein and keeps the most common genes and DNA. The V and J calls follow TCRdb's processing rather than the paper's. The sample data list a few hundred thousand distinct CDR3 sequences, and about 10% of these were observed just once. Clones ranked in the top ten supply 8% to 10% of the sample.

The rearranged chain carries TRBV4-2 and TRBJ2-2; the D gene is perhaps TRBD2, on 6 matching bases. This clonotype was sampled from a woman aged 50 to 60 in good health. Sequenced material: naive T cells sorted from blood. According to the study, the label for this sample's cell subset or site signals: cells isolated with a human naive T-cell isolation kit. The CDR3 region reads CASSQGLVGELFF. The nucleotide sequence is TGTGCCAGCAGCCAAGGACTAGTCGGGGAGCTGTTTTTT.